The clone carrying this T cell receptor beta chain showed up just a few times. Germline V lookup: CDR1 SGHVS, CDR2 FNYEAQ. With 8 bases clipped from V and 1 base from J, the junction kept 8 bases outside the gene matches. The CDR3 contains 16 residues. This sample stems from a study of early T cells in non-severe SARS-CoV-2 infection. Study summary: Unsorted whole blood bulk RNA was sequenced, with unpaired chains.

The TCR library protocol attached unique molecular identifiers to the individual cDNA molecules. A single record per CDR3 protein comes from TCRdb applying MiXCR to the 5' RACE reads. Here the sample spans almost 65,000 distinct CDR3 sequences, around 4.7% being singletons. This TCR derives from an adult who was a healthcare worker with PCR-confirmed SARS-CoV-2 infection or an uninfected control (not recorded which). The material sequenced was whole blood. V gene TRBV7-6 combines with J gene TRBJ2-3, with 11 bases identical to TRBD2. CDR3 loop: CASRIAGGRGTDTQYF. CDR3 sequence (DNA): TGTGCCAGCCGGATAGCGGGAGGGCGTGGCACAGATACGCAGTATTTT. Together with reference TRBV7-6 and TRBJ2-3, the CDR3 gives the full variable domain: GAGVSQSPRYKVTKRGQDVALRCDPISGHVSLYWYRQALGQGPEFLTYFNYEAQQDKSGLPNDRFSAERPEGSISTLTIQRTEQRDSAMYRCASRIAGGRGTDTQYFGPGTRLTVL.